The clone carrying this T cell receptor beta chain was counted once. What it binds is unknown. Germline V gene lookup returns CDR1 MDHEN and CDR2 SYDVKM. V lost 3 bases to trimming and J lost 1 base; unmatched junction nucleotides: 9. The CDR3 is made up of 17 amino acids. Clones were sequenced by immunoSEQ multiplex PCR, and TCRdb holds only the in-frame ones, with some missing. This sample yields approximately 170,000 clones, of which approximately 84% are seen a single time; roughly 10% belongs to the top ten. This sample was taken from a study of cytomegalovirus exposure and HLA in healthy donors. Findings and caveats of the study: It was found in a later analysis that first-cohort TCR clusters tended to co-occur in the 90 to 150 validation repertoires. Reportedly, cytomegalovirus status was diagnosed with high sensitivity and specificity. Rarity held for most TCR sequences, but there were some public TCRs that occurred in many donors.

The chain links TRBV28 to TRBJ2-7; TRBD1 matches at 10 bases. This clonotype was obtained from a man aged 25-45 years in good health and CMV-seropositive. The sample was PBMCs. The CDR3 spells CASSFAWGQGISYEQYF. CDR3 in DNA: TGTGCCAGCAGTTTTGCCTGGGGACAGGGGATATCCTACGAGCAGTACTTC.